The rows below give T cell receptor beta chains drawn from one sample of a study of blood T cells in healthy people across ages. TCRdb ran MiXCR on the 5' RACE reads and lists one entry per CDR3 protein. The sample includes around 1,100,000 distinct CDR3 sequences, roughly two fifths seen only once; the top ten take around 13%. The material sequenced was blood. The receptors here all came from a young man in good health. CDR3s include the opening cysteine and the closing phenylalanine or tryptophan. The D gene is left open where the match is weak. A row's size may be missing; if present it is once, few, many or a size class.

clone_size	j_call	v_call	d_call	cdr3_nt	cdr3_aa
.	TRBJ1-6	TRBV20-1	.	TGCAGTGCTAGAGGCGGTAGCTCCTATAATTCACCCCACCACTTT	CSARGGSSYNSPHHF
.	TRBJ1-2	TRBV11-2	.	TGTGCCAGCAGCCTTAGTGCACAAGGCCCTTTCTATGGCTACACCTTC	CASSLSAQGPFYGYTF
.	TRBJ1-2	TRBV7-2	.	TGTGCCAGCAGCTTAGTACAGGGCTTGGATGGCTACACCTTC	CASSLVQGLDGYTF
.	TRBJ2-4	TRBV11-2	TRBD2	TGTGCCAGCAGCTTAGAGGCCCCTAGCGGGGGACCTAGTGGAGCCAAAAACAGTCAGTACTTC	CASSLEAPSGGPSGAKNSQYF
many	TRBJ2-7	TRBV10-2	.	TGCGCCAGCATTCCGGGACGCTCCTACGAGCAGTACTTC	CASIPGRSYEQYF
many	TRBJ2-3	TRBV24-1	.	TGTGCCACCAGTGATTCGAGGAGCAACACAGATACGCAGTATTTT	CATSDSRSNTDTQYF
.	TRBJ1-1	TRBV7-2	.	TGTGCCAGCAGCCGTCCTATGAACACTGAAGCTTTCTTT	CASSRPMNTEAFF
.	TRBJ1-5	TRBV20-1	TRBD1	TGCAGTGCTAGGGCAGGGGAGGGGGCCGGTAGCAATCAGCCCCAGCATTTT	CSARAGEGAGSNQPQHF
.	TRBJ1-2	TRBV28	.	TGTGCCACCCGACGGCAGGCGGGCTACACCTTC	CATRRQAGYTF
few	TRBJ2-5	TRBV2	.	TGTGCCAGCAGTGAAGAACAGGAAGAGACCCAGTACTTC	CASSEEQEETQYF
.	TRBJ2-3	TRBV4-2	TRBD2	TGTGCCAGCAGCCAAGATGCAAGCGGGGGCCTCGTTTTCACAGATACGCAGTATTTT	CASSQDASGGLVFTDTQYF
few	TRBJ1-2	TRBV7-9	.	TGTGCCAGCAGCTTAACGTGCGAGTTTATATGCTATGGCTACACCTTC	CASSLTCEFICYGYTF
few	TRBJ1-1	TRBV6-5	.	TGTGCCAGCAGTTACGGCGGGGGCGGCACTGAAGCTTTCTTT	CASSYGGGGTEAFF
.	TRBJ2-4	TRBV19	.	TGTGCCAGTAGTACCCCCCGACGCCGGACTGGGGACATTCAGTACTTC	CASSTPRRRTGDIQYF
few	TRBJ1-2	TRBV12-3/TRBV12-4	.	TGTGCCAGCAGCCGAGACTTGAGCTATGGCTACACCTTC	CASSRDLSYGYTF
few	TRBJ1-6	TRBV20-1	TRBD1	TGCAGTGCTCAAGGGTCCCGACAGGGTTATTTCCCCCTCCACTTT	CSAQGSRQGYFPLHF
.	TRBJ1-1	TRBV4-3	.	TGCGCCAGCAGCCAGGAATGGACGGTGAACACTGAAGCTTTCTTT	CASSQEWTVNTEAFF
.	TRBJ1-1	TRBV20-1	.	TGCAGTGCTAGGCGCGAGGGGACGAACACTGAAGCTTTCTTT	CSARREGTNTEAFF
.	TRBJ1-5	TRBV6-1	TRBD1	TGTGCCAGCAGGGTACGAAAAACAGGGGCCGCGCCCCAGCATTTT	CASRVRKTGAAPQHF
once	TRBJ2-7	TRBV7-6	TRBD2	TGTGCCAGCAGCCCGACTAGCGGGGGACTGTGGAATGAGCAGTACTTC	CASSPTSGGLWNEQYF
.	TRBJ2-1	TRBV6-2/TRBV6-3	TRBD1	TGTGCCAGCTGTCAGGAGACAGGGGACAATGAGCAGTTCTTC	CASCQETGDNEQFF
.	TRBJ1-1	TRBV6-5	.	TGTGCCAGCAGTTACTCAAAGGGGAGCACTGAAGCTTTCTTT	CASSYSKGSTEAFF
few	TRBJ2-3	TRBV12-3/TRBV12-4	TRBD2	TGTGCCAGCAGTTTCCGGACTAGCGGGTTCACAGATACGCAGTATTTT	CASSFRTSGFTDTQYF
.	TRBJ2-3	TRBV29-1	.	TGCAGCGTTGAAGAAGGGGGTACGCAGTATTTT	CSVEEGGTQYF
.	TRBJ2-1	TRBV5-1	.	TGCGCCAGCAGCTCCCAAGTGGGAAAATCCTACGATGAGCAGTTCTTC	CASSSQVGKSYDEQFF